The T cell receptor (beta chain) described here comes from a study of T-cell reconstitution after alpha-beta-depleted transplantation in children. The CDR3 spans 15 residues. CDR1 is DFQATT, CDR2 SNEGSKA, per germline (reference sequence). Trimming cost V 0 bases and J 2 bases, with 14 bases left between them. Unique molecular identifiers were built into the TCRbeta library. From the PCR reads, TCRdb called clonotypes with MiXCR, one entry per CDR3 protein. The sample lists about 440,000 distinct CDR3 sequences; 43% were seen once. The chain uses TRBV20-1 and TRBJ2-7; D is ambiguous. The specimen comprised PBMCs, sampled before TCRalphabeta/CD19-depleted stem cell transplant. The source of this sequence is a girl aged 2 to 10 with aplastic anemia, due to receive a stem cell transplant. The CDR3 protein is CSARDRGRGTYEQYF. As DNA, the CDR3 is TGCAGTGCTAGAGATCGAGGACGCGGCACCTACGAGCAGTACTTC.